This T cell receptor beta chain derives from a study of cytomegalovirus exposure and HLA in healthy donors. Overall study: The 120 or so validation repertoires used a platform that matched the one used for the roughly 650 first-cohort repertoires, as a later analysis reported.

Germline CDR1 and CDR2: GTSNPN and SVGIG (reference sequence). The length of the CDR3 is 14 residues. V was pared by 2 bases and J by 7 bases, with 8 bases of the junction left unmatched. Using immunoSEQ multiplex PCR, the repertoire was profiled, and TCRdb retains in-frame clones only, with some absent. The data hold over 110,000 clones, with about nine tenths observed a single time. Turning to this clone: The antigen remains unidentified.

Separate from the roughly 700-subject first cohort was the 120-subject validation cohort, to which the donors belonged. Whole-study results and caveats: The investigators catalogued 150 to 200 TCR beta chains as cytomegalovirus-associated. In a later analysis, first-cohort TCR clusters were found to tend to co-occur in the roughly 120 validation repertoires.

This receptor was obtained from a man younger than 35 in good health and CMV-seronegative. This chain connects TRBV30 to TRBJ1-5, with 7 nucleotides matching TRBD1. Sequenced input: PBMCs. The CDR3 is CAWSYHRGDQPQHF. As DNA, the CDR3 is TGTGCCTGGAGTTACCACAGGGGCGACCAGCCCCAGCATTTT.